Here is one T cell receptor beta chain with its context. This CDR3 spans 15 amino acids. V lost 4 bases and J lost 0; bases outside the gene matches: 8. CDR1 is SQVTM, CDR2 ANQGSEA, per germline. These data originate in a study of blood T cell repertoires in COVID-19. Study as a whole: COVID-19 samples collected from the United States, Italy and Spain covered acute and convalescent phases. PBMCs, B-cell-depleted T cells, or T cells provided the cDNA or gDNA that made up the material.

Original processing methods: Estimation of nucleated cell counts was performed using reference gene primer amplification. Sequencing used immunoSEQ multiplex PCR; TCRdb keeps in-frame clones, though not all of them. That table gives V, J and clone size, and the DNA gave D and trimming. This table has tens of thousands of clones, around 84% appearing once. This clonotype originated in a human donor in a cohort sampled during active COVID-19. The chain links TRBV29-1 to TRBJ1-1; 7 bases align to TRBD1. Sample: peripheral blood. CDR3 DNA: TGCAGCGTTGCCACAGGGGCCTCGGTGAACACTGAAGCTTTCTTT. As protein: CSVATGASVNTEAFF.